Listed below are T cell receptor beta chains from one sample, sequenced in a study of T-cell memory formation after mild COVID-19. TCRdb reanalysed the 5' RACE reads using MiXCR and keeps one entry per CDR3 protein. The sample shows 250,000 to 400,000 distinct CDR3 sequences, approximately 15% of them seen only once. The specimen was PBMCs or a T cell subset sorted from them (not recorded which). The source is a man aged 18 to 30 who had mild COVID-19 (a few samples of this study predate the infection). Cell type and time point are not known. Both conserved end residues are trimmed from each CDR3.

j_gene: TRBJ1-1
v_gene: TRBV6-2/TRBV6-3
CDR3aa: ASSSVQGRGTEAF

j_gene: TRBJ1-6
v_gene: TRBV7-2
CDR3aa: ASSLVAGSGRNNSPLH

j_gene: TRBJ2-5
v_gene: TRBV7-9
CDR3aa: ASSLPQGARETQY

j_gene: TRBJ1-1
v_gene: TRBV4-3
CDR3aa: ASSRSWAGVATEAF

j_gene: TRBJ2-7
v_gene: TRBV20-1
CDR3aa: SAADVGQY

j_gene: TRBJ1-6
v_gene: TRBV7-9
CDR3aa: ASSLTGFYSPLH

j_gene: TRBJ1-1
v_gene: TRBV12-3/TRBV12-4
CDR3aa: ASSPNRHTEAF

j_gene: TRBJ2-5
v_gene: TRBV4-3
CDR3aa: ASSQQRGGGGETQY

j_gene: TRBJ2-3
v_gene: TRBV10-2
CDR3aa: ASSYGLSGDTQY

j_gene: TRBJ2-2
v_gene: TRBV28
CDR3aa: ASSLAQTAGELF

j_gene: TRBJ1-3
v_gene: TRBV4-3
CDR3aa: ASSQGDGRNTIY

j_gene: TRBJ2-1
v_gene: TRBV5-1
CDR3aa: ASSPRIDYSSYNEQF

j_gene: TRBJ2-7
v_gene: TRBV5-1
CDR3aa: ASSLMLRLAGGPDEQY

j_gene: TRBJ2-3
v_gene: TRBV12-3/TRBV12-4
CDR3aa: ASRAQGVGTDTQY

j_gene: TRBJ1-2
v_gene: TRBV25-1
CDR3aa: ASSEPGSYYGYT

j_gene: TRBJ2-7
v_gene: TRBV20-1
CDR3aa: SARRRTGEVEQY

j_gene: TRBJ1-1
v_gene: TRBV7-9
CDR3aa: ASSEGAETEAF

j_gene: TRBJ2-1
v_gene: TRBV4-1
CDR3aa: ASARAGGSYNEQF

j_gene: TRBJ1-2
v_gene: TRBV7-9
CDR3aa: ASSLGFLREGNMNGYT

j_gene: TRBJ2-3
v_gene: TRBV5-1
CDR3aa: ASSLLDRADTQY

j_gene: TRBJ2-1
v_gene: TRBV5-1
CDR3aa: ASSLVGLATYNEQF

j_gene: TRBJ1-2
v_gene: TRBV3-1
CDR3aa: ASSQVERGAGYT